The next 20 T cell receptor beta chains were all read from a single sample in a study of lymphopenia after photon versus proton radiotherapy. The protocol was immunoSEQ multiplex PCR, while the TCRdb copy is restricted to in-frame clones and leaves out a portion. The repertoire consists of 150,000 to 200,000 clones, with 80% to 90% occurring once and the leading ten covering around 5%. This sample comprised peripheral blood, obtained from a patient treated with photon-based radiotherapy. The source of these receptors is a man aged 45-65 years with gastric cancer.

The genes are TRBV4-1 and TRBJ1-1, with 7 bases identical to TRBD1. The CDR3 spans 17 residues. Germline V gene lookup returns CDR1 MGHRA and CDR2 YSYEKL. V lost 5 bases to trimming and J lost 0 bases; unmatched junction nucleotides: 12. CDR3 sequence reads: CASSFSPQGELNTEAFF. CDR3 nucleotide sequence: TGCGCCAGCAGCTTTAGCCCGCAGGGGGAATTGAACACTGAAGCTTTCTTT.

In nucleotides, the CDR3 is TGTGCCTGGAGCCGGGGCCCCCAAGAGACCCAGTACTTC. Protein: CAWSRGPQETQYF. V is TRBV30 and J is TRBJ2-5; D possibly matches TRBD1 or TRBD2 (5 bases each). This CDR3 is 13 amino acids long. Germline lookup yields CDR1 GTSNPN and CDR2 SVGIG (reference sequence). V was clipped by 3 bases and J by 1 base, with 9 bases between them.

The chain combines TRBV2 with TRBJ1-2; TRBD1 aligns across 8 bases. This CDR3 region has 11 residues. The ends lost 8 bases at V and 6 bases at J; junction bases unmatched: 2. Looked up from germline, CDR1 is SNHLY and CDR2 is FYNNEI. CDR3 nucleotide sequence: TGTGCCAGCCGGACAGGGAATGGCTACACCTTC. This encodes CASRTGNGYTF. The whole variable domain, filled in from reference TRBV2 and TRBJ1-2, reads EPEVTQTPSHQVTQMGQEVILRCVPISNHLYFYWYRQILGQKVEFLVSFYNNEISEKSEIFDDQFSVERPDGSNFTLKIRSTKLEDSAMYFCASRTGNGYTFGSGTRLTVV.

The rearrangement uses TRBV18 and TRBJ1-5; D may be TRBD1 (6 bases). The CDR3 is made up of 16 amino acids. The ends were cut back, 1 base at V and 2 bases at J, with 12 bases in the middle. Germline CDR1 KGHSH, CDR2 LQKENI. The CDR3 reads CASSPQSGAGNQPQHF. CDR3 DNA: TGTGCCAGCTCACCACAATCAGGGGCTGGCAATCAGCCCCAGCATTTT.

The chain carries TRBV4-2 and TRBJ2-1; a possible D gene is TRBD2 (6 bases). The CDR3 sequence is 21 residues long. The germline V gene encodes CDR1 LGHNA and CDR2 YNFKEQ. The V end was cut by 0 bases, the J end by 0 bases, with 24 bases between. This CDR3 reads CASSQELGGKATVSSYNEQFF. In nucleotides, the CDR3 is TGTGCCAGCAGCCAAGAGTTGGGCGGGAAGGCGACTGTGAGCTCCTACAATGAGCAGTTCTTC.

The rearrangement uses TRBV19 and TRBJ1-1; D ambiguous. This CDR3 has 15 residues. Germline V lookup: CDR1 LNHDA, CDR2 SQIVND (reference sequence). Trimming cost V 4 bases and J 0 bases, with 12 bases left between them. The CDR3 is CASSTLQIMNTEAFF. The CDR3 DNA follows: TGTGCCAGTAGTACCTTACAGATAATGAACACTGAAGCTTTCTTT.

The chain has TRBV19 and TRBJ1-4; TRBD1 matches 8 bases. The V and J ends lost 6 bases and 7 bases, in that order; junction bases with no gene match: 7. The CDR3 consists of 14 residues. Germline V gives CDR1 LNHDA, CDR2 SQIVND (reference sequence). The CDR3 DNA sequence: TGTGCCAGTAGAGAAACAGGGGGAGGTGAAAAACTGTTTTTT. Encoded protein: CASRETGGGEKLFF.

This rearrangement joins TRBV6-6 to TRBJ1-2; a weak D match, TRBD1 (6 bases). The CDR3 covers 14 residues. The V and J ends lost 3 bases and 8 bases respectively, with 16 bases between them. In germline, CDR1 is MNHNY, CDR2 SVGAGI (reference sequence). CDR3 amino acids: CASSYLSGERGYTF. CDR3 sequence (DNA): TGTGCCAGCAGTTATCTCTCAGGGGAAAGGGGCTACACCTTC.

This chain uses TRBV29-1 with TRBJ2-5; perhaps TRBD1 as D (5 bases). This CDR3 region has 13 residues. V shed 3 bases and J shed 4 bases, with 12 bases lying between them. CDR1 is SQVTM, CDR2 ANQGSEA, per germline. CDR3 amino acids: CSVDIQGLETQYF. The CDR3 DNA sequence: TGCAGCGTTGATATCCAGGGTTTAGAGACCCAGTACTTC. The full variable domain, rest sourced from reference TRBV29-1 and TRBJ2-5, is SAVISQKPSRDICQRGTSLTIQCQVDSQVTMMFWYRQQPGQSLTLIATANQGSEATYESGFVIDKFPISRPNLTFSTLTVSNMSPEDSSIYLCSVDIQGLETQYFGPGTRLLVL.

Written as DNA, the CDR3 is TGCGCCAGCAGCTTGGATGCGGTCGGGGAAGCTTTCTTT. This codes for CASSLDAVGEAFF. The gene calls are TRBV5-1 and TRBJ1-1; D is ambiguous. V lost 0 bases and J lost 8, with 11 bases in between. The CDR3 runs 13 residues. Germline V gives CDR1 SGHRS, CDR2 YFSETQ.

The V gene is TRBV6-5, the J gene TRBJ1-2; 11 positions agree with TRBD1. With V trimmed by 0 bases and J by 4 bases, 4 bases remained unmatched. Germline CDR1 and CDR2: MNHEY and SVGAGI. The length of the CDR3 is 16 residues. The CDR3 protein is CASSYSLGQGVYGYTF. The CDR3 DNA sequence: TGTGCCAGCAGTTACTCGCTGGGACAGGGGGTCTATGGCTACACCTTC.

The chain joins TRBV5-5 to TRBJ2-7; D not resolved. The length of the CDR3 is 12 residues. Trimming shortened V by 4 bases and J by 4 bases, and 9 bases separated the two germline ends. Per the germline V gene, CDR1 is SGHKS and CDR2 is YYEKEE (reference sequence). The CDR3 DNA reads TGTGCCAGCAGCCTTCAGGCTTACGAGCAGTACTTC. Its protein product is CASSLQAYEQYF.

The chain has TRBV6-5 and TRBJ2-3; TRBD2 agrees at 14 bases. Germline CDR1 reads MNHEY; CDR2 reads SVGAGI. The CDR3 extends over 16 amino acids. V was clipped by 2 bases and J by 4 bases; unmatched bases: 2. The CDR3 sequence is CASSYRTSGRSDTQYF. The CDR3 DNA sequence: TGTGCCAGCAGTTACAGGACTAGCGGGAGGTCAGATACGCAGTATTTT.

This rearrangement joins TRBV4-3 to TRBJ2-7; D is possibly TRBD1 (5 bases). The germline V gene has CDR1 LGHNA and CDR2 YSLEER. The CDR3 has 16 amino acids. V lost 3 bases and J lost 3, with 18 bases in between. The CDR3 DNA is TGCGCCAGCAGCCAGAACACGCTCGACAGCGACTACGAGCAGTACTTC. Its translation: CASSQNTLDSDYEQYF.

The chain employs TRBV11-2 and TRBJ1-2; 9 nucleotides match TRBD1. Germline V gene data show CDR1 as SGHAT and CDR2 as FQNNGV. This CDR3 comprises 17 residues. Germline trimming cut 5 bases from V and 1 base from J; bases unmatched to any gene: 11. CDR3 bases: TGTGCCAGCAGCACCCACAGGGGGCGGGGAGGTAACTATGGCTACACCTTC. Translating gives CASSTHRGRGGNYGYTF.

The rearrangement uses TRBV7-2 and TRBJ2-3; possible D gene TRBD1, 5 bases. The CDR3 contains 16 residues. Deletions cut 4 bases from V and 1 base from J, with 15 bases between. Germline CDR1 and CDR2: SGHTA and FQGNSA. The CDR3 spells CASSSRALGGTDTQYF. CDR3 nucleotides: TGTGCCAGCAGCTCGCGAGCGTTAGGGGGCACAGATACGCAGTATTTT.

The chain uses TRBV18 and TRBJ2-7; 11 nucleotides agree with TRBD2. This CDR3 spans 15 amino acids. V dropped 3 bases and J dropped 6; count of bases not matched to a gene: 7. Germline V gene data show CDR1 as KGHSH and CDR2 as LQKENI. CDR3 DNA: TGTGCCAGCTCACCTACTAGCGGGAGCTCCCTCGAGCAGTACTTC. Its protein is CASSPTSGSSLEQYF. Variable domain in full (rest from reference TRBV18 and TRBJ2-7): NAGVMQNPRHLVRRRGQEARLRCSPMKGHSHVYWYRQLPEEGLKFMVYLQKENIIDESGMPKERFSAEFPKEGPSILRIQQVVRGDSAAYFCASSPTSGSSLEQYFGPGTRLTVT.

This chain links TRBV7-3 with TRBJ1-1, with D perhaps TRBD1 (5 bases). CDR1 and CDR2 (germline): SGHTA, FQGTGA. The CDR3 covers 13 residues. V lost 3 bases and J lost 3, with 8 bases in between. The CDR3 sequence is CASSLDKHTEAFF. The CDR3 bases are TGTGCCAGCAGCTTGGACAAACACACTGAAGCTTTCTTT.

The chain is built from TRBV19 and TRBJ2-1, with D perhaps TRBD2 (6 bases). Germline lookup yields CDR1 LNHDA and CDR2 SQIVND (reference sequence). V was clipped by 3 bases and J by 2 bases, with 8 bases between them. The CDR3 sequence is 14 residues long. The CDR3 here is CASSMGGTYNEQFF. DNA for the CDR3: TGTGCCAGTAGTATGGGGGGAACCTACAATGAGCAGTTCTTC.

The chain carries TRBV27 and TRBJ2-5; no clear D. This CDR3 region has 12 residues. The V gene lost 3 bases and the J gene lost 7 bases, with 9 bases spanning the gap. The germline V gene has CDR1 MNHEY and CDR2 SMNVEV (reference sequence). The CDR3 bases are TGTGCCAGCAGTTTCGGAAAGGGGACCCAGTACTTC. The encoded protein is CASSFGKGTQYF.